This is a list of T cell receptor beta chains from one sample in a study of blood T cell repertoires in COVID-19. Libraries were prepared by immunoSEQ multiplex PCR; TCRdb keeps only in-frame clonotypes and omits some of them. The data contain roughly 240,000 clones, 70% to 90% of them singletons. Sequenced sample: PBMCs or T cells enriched from blood (not recorded which). The receptor set was obtained from a woman aged 40 to 55 with acute COVID-19. The conserved cysteine and the conserved F or W are not part of the CDR3 here. Some rows have no size entry. The others give once, few or many, or a class for an expanded clone.

j_gene | v_gene | abundance | CDR3aa
TRBJ1-1 | TRBV5-1 | . | ASSPEGADTEAF
TRBJ2-1 | TRBV30 | . | AWSVGLAGNHNEQF
TRBJ2-6 | TRBV19 | . | ASSITGAGANVLT
TRBJ2-3 | TRBV5-4 | once | ASSLDSTDTQY
TRBJ2-7 | TRBV27 | . | ASKPQGRVGQY
TRBJ1-6 | TRBV30 | . | AWTTAASGPLH
TRBJ1-1 | TRBV30 | . | AWRRTDTTGPNTEAF
TRBJ1-5 | TRBV30 | . | AWRGTGGAGSNQPQH
TRBJ1-4 | TRBV19 | few | ASRLQGNNEKLF
TRBJ1-4 | TRBV6-5 | . | ASSYPSGTNEKLF
TRBJ2-3 | TRBV3-1/TRBV3-2 | . | ASSRRSGGADTQY
TRBJ2-3 | TRBV11-2 | . | ASSTDGGKTDTQY
TRBJ2-5 | TRBV9 | . | ASSLGLAGGQETQY
TRBJ2-1 | TRBV25-1 | . | ASIKQGAYNEQF
TRBJ2-2 | TRBV4-2 | . | ASSHPWGTLNTGELF
TRBJ1-1 | TRBV25-1 | . | ASSEDRGPTEAF
TRBJ2-5 | TRBV5-1 | . | ASSLDGLLQETQY
TRBJ2-3 | TRBV10-2 | few | AGGRLAGNTDTQY
TRBJ1-4 | TRBV19 | . | ASSRDSPTNEKLF
TRBJ2-1 | TRBV3-1/TRBV3-2 | . | ASSQRGGLAGEQF
TRBJ1-6 | TRBV10-3 | . | AINPDRVNSPLH
TRBJ2-3 | TRBV7-2 | . | ASSPLADTQY
TRBJ2-1 | TRBV19 | . | ASSTLATYNDGQF
TRBJ2-1 | TRBV15 | . | ATSTSLQGNEQF
TRBJ1-4 | TRBV6-5 | . | ASSYSRQSSEKLF
TRBJ2-1 | TRBV24-1 | . | ATSDSRLNSYNEQF
TRBJ2-1 | TRBV19 | . | ASSIVAGATNEQF
TRBJ2-4 | TRBV6-2/TRBV6-3 | . | ANSYMLGKNIQY
TRBJ1-5 | TRBV24-1 | . | ATGAGTGNQPQH